This paragraph reports one T cell receptor beta chain. Antigen: not known. This specimen belongs to a study of T cell responses to AZD1222 COVID-19 vaccine. Study conclusions and caveats: Epitopes outside B.1.351 and B.1.1.7 mutated regions reportedly drew nearly half of spike TCRs. Donors were mostly white British, more females; clonal diversity possibly underestimated. No repertoire was sampled before or during the peak T cell response, only after it.

The table came from immunoSEQ multiplex PCR; TCRdb's copy has only in-frame clones and leaves some out. The sample has about 130,000 clones; more than 90% are singletons. CDR1 is KGHSH and CDR2 is LQKENI in the germline V gene. Trimming cost V 6 bases and J 4 bases, with 11 bases left between them. The CDR3 extends over 13 amino acids. The sequence derives from an adult who received the AZD1222 COVID-19 vaccine. This material consisted of peripheral blood, taken 28 days after the second AZD1222 dose. The gene calls are TRBV18 and TRBJ2-3; no firm D call. The CDR3 nucleotides are TGTGCCAGCTCGCGATCAGTTGCAGATACGCAGTATTTT. It codes for CASSRSVADTQYF.